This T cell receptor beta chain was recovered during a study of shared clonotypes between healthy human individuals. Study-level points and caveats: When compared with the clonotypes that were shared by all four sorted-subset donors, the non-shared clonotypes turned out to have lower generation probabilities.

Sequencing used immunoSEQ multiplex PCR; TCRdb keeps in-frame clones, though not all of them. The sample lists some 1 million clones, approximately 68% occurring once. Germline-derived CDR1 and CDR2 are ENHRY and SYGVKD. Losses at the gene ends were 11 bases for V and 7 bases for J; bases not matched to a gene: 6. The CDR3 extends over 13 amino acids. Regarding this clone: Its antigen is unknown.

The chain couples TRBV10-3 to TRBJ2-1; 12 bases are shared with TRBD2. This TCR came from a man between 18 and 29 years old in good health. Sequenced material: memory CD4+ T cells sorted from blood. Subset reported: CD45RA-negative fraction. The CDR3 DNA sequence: TGTGCCGTCGGACTAGCGGGAATAAATGAGCAGTTCTTC. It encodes CAVGLAGINEQFF.